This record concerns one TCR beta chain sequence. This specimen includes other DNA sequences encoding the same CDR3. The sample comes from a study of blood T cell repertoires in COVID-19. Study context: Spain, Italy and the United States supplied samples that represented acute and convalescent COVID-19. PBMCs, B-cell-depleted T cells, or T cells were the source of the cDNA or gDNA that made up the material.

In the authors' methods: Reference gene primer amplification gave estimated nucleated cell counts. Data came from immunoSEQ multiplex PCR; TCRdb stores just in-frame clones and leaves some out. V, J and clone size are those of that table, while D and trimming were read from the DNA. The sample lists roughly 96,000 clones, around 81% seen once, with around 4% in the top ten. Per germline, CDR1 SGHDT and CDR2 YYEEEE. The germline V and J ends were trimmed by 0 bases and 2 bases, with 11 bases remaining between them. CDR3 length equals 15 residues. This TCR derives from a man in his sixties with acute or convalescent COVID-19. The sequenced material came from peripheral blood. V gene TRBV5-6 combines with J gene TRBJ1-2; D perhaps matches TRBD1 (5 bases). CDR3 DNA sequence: TGTGCCAGCAGCTTGGGTGATCGGGGGAACTATGGCTACACCTTC. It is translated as CASSLGDRGNYGYTF.